This T cell receptor beta chain was obtained from a study of regulatory T cells in long-lasting Graves disease. The TCR beta library used iRepertoire HTBI primers with Arm-PCR amplification of CDR3. Source study methods: Analysis of the samples identified 60 to 75 TRBV and 13 to 15 TRBJ segments. TCRdb independently ran MiXCR on the multiplex PCR reads; one entry per CDR3 protein. The V and J calls, along with clone size, are taken from TCRdb and not from the paper's own processing. The repertoire includes 350,000 to 550,000 distinct CDR3 sequences, 11% to 15% of them detected once, and approximately 19% sits in the top ten. The table lists this clonotype with many counts. This CDR3 spans 16 amino acids. The V gene's germline CDR1 is MDHEN and CDR2 SYDVKM. V shed 3 bases, J shed 1 base, and the junction held 7 bases outside the gene matches. Time point meaning: newly diagnosed GD, antithyroid drugs for less than 3 months. The TCR library was made from RNA that had been extracted from PBMCs in TRIzol. Diagnosing Graves' disease relied on the American Thyroid Association guidelines.

These data were likewise used in another study, on T cells in Graves' hyperthyroidism and ophthalmopathy. As that study records: Hyperthyroidism patients were newly diagnosed, had disease duration under 2 months, and were aged 18 to 65 years.

Sample: peripheral blood mononuclear cells (PBMCs), taken at new diagnosis, from a patient treated with antithyroid drugs. The chain has TRBV28 and TRBJ2-7; TRBD1 aligns across 9 bases. This clonotype originated in a woman in her fifties or sixties with Graves disease. CDR3 in DNA: TGTGCCAGCAGTTTGGGGACAGGGAGTTCGTCCTACGAGCAGTACTTC. Encoded protein: CASSLGTGSSSYEQYF.